The sequence of this T cell receptor beta chain was determined in a study of OX40 agonist ivuxolimab in advanced cancers. About the investigation overall: The costimulatory receptor OX40 (CD134) was targeted by ivuxolimab, a fully human IgG2 agonistic monoclonal antibody. In the dose-escalation cohort, around four fifths of patients were male, and the mean age was approximately 60 years, with a range of about 23 to 85. Among the roughly 52 dose-escalation patients, approximately 20 had hepatocellular carcinoma, some 15 melanoma, 9 renal cell carcinoma and 9 head and neck cancer. Partial responses were achieved by three dose-escalation patients, of whom one had hepatocellular carcinoma and two had cutaneous melanoma. Patients were allowed to have had prior anti-PD-1, anti-PD-L1 or anti-CTLA-4 therapy, and 30% to 40% of the dose-escalation patients had been treated with checkpoint inhibitors. Intravenous ivuxolimab was administered to patients every 2 weeks at six dose levels: 0.01, 0.1, 0.3, 1.5, 3 and 10 mg/kg. The monotherapy dose-escalation portion (N of about 57 patients) of the phase I ivuxolimab trial is reported in the paper. The point of sequencing TCRbeta in the periphery was to test whether ivuxolimab changed TCR sequence diversity and drove clonal T-cell expansion.

V is reduced by 3 bases and J by 3 bases, leaving a spacing of 8 bases between them. From the cysteine up to the phenylalanine, the CDR3 has a length of 13 residues. The read is trimmed to its CDR3 DNA, 39 bases read in frame from base 1. CDR1 MDHEN and CDR2 SYDVKM are derived from the germline V gene. For this clone: Its target antigen remains unknown. One base away there is no much larger clone; base qualities are not given.

Patients with autoimmune disease history or receiving systemic immunosuppression were excluded from the trial. In every dose cohort, peripheral blood was drawn for TCR sequencing at baseline, cycle 4 day 1, and cycle 7 day 1. Samples were obtained from an open-label, multicenter, first-in-human phase I dose-escalation trial of ivuxolimab. Adults with locally advanced or metastatic melanoma, renal cell carcinoma, hepatocellular carcinoma or head and neck squamous cell carcinoma were enrolled in the trial. Before TCR sequencing, CD4+ T cells and CD8+ T cells were sorted from peripheral blood as separate populations. Genomic DNA was extracted from sorted cells for sequencing of the TCRbeta CDR3 region. The immunoSEQ Assay was used for sequencing of TCRbeta CDR3 regions. Here the immuneACCESS table is served through TCRdb, limited to in-frame sequences with V and J called. Missing clones are a known gap in these copies; in checked studies unresolved V genes cover under half, and the rest lacks a known reason. In all, the sample holds approximately 62,000 clones, and about 92% of those were seen once. In total, the top ten clones hold about an eighth of the sample.

Overall study outcomes, separate from this receptor: In the 0.1-3.0 mg/kg groups, partial responders were among the patients with the lowest normalized peripheral clonal expansion, particularly in CD8+ T cells. The antigen specificity of the clonally expanded peripheral T cells was not determined. After ivuxolimab, CD8+ T cells had more expanded clones than CD4+ T cells on average. Clonal expansion of both CD4+ and CD8+ blood T cells was observed from baseline to week 6 at doses 0.1 to 3.0 mg/kg. Low levels of normalized T-cell clonal expansion were also shown by some nonresponding patients.

This specimen was CD4+ or CD8+ T cells sorted from blood, taken in a trial of the OX40 agonist ivuxolimab. This receptor was taken from an adult with an advanced solid tumor such as melanoma, head and neck, liver or kidney cancer. The rearrangement combines TRBV28 with TRBJ1-1, and perhaps TRBD1 as D gene, on 6 matching bases. The CDR3: CASSFGGHTEAFF. The nucleotide sequence reads as follows: TGTGCCAGCAGTTTTGGGGGGCACACTGAAGCTTTCTTT.